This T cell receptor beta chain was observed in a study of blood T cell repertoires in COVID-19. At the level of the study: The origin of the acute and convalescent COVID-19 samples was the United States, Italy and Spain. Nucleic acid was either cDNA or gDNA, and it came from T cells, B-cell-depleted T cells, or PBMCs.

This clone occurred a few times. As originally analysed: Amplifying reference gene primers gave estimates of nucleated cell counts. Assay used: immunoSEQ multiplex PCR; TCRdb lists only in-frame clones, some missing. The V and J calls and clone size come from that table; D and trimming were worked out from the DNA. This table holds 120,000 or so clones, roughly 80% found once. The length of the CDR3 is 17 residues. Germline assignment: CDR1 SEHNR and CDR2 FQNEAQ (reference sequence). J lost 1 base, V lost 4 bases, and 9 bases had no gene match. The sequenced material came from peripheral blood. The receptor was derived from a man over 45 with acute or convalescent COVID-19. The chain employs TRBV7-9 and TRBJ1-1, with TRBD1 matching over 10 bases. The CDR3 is CASSSYGQGGPNTEAFF. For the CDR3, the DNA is TGTGCCAGCAGCTCTTACGGACAGGGGGGTCCGAACACTGAAGCTTTCTTT. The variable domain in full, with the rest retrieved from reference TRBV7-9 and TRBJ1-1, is DTGVSQNPRHKITKRGQNVTFRCDPISEHNRLYWYRQTLGQGPEFLTYFQNEAQLEKSRLLSDRFSAERPKGSFSTLEIQRTEQGDSAMYLCASSSYGQGGPNTEAFFGQGTRLTVV.